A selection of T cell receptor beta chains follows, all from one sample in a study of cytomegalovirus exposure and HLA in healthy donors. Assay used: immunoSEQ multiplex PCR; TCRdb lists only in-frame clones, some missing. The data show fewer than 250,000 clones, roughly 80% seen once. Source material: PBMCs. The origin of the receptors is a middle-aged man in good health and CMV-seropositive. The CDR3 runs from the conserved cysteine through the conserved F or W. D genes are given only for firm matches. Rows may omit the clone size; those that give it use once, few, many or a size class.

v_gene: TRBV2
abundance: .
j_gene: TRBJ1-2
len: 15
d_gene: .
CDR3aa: CASSVVQASNYGYTF
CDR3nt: TGTGCCAGCAGTGTTGTTCAGGCCTCTAACTATGGCTACACCTTC

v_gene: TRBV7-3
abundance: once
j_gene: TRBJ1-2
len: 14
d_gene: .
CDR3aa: CASSFPRGNYGYTF
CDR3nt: TGTGCCAGCAGCTTCCCTAGAGGGAACTATGGCTACACCTTC

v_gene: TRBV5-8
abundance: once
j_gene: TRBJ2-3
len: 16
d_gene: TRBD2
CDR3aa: CASSLEAGGETDTQYF
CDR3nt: TGTGCCAGCAGCTTGGAGGCGGGAGGGGAGACAGATACGCAGTATTTT

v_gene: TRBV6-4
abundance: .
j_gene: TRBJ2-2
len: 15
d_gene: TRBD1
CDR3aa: CASKRDRTGAGELFF
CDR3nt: TGTGCCAGCAAGAGAGACAGGACAGGGGCCGGGGAGCTGTTTTTT

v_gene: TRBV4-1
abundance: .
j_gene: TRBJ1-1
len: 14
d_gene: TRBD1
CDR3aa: CASNHRGQNTEAFF
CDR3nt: TGCGCCAGCAACCACAGGGGGCAAAACACTGAAGCTTTCTTT

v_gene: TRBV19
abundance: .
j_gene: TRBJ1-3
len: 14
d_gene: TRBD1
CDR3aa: CASSIGGGGNTIYF
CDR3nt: TGTGCCAGTAGTATAGGAGGGGGCGGAAACACCATATATTTT

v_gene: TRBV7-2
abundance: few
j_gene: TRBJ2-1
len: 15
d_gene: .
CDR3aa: CASSSSWRALNEQFF
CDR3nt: TGTGCCAGCAGCTCTAGTTGGAGGGCCCTCAATGAGCAGTTCTTC

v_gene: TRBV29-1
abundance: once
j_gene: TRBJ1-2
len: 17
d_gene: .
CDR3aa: CSVEDRRGQQANYGYTF
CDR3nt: TGCAGCGTTGAAGATCGGAGAGGGCAGCAAGCTAACTATGGCTACACCTTC

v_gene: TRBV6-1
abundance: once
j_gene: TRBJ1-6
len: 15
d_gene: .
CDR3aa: CASSEGSTRNSPLHF
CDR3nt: TGTGCCAGCAGTGAAGGCAGCACGAGGAATTCACCCCTCCACTTT

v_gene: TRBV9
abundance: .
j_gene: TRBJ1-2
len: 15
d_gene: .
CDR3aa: CASSVGQLDNYGYTF
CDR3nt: TGTGCCAGCAGCGTAGGACAGTTGGATAACTATGGCTACACCTTC

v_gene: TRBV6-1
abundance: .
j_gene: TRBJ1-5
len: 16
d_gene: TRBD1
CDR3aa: CASSERTGFSNQPQHF
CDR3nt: TGTGCCAGCAGTGAACGGACAGGATTTAGCAATCAGCCCCAGCATTTT

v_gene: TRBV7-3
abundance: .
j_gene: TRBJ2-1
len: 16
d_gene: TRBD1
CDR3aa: CASSFFQGARYNEQFF
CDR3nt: TGTGCCAGCAGCTTCTTTCAGGGGGCAAGGTACAATGAGCAGTTCTTC

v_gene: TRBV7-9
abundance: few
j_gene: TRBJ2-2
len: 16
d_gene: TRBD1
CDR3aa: CASSFETGVYTGELFF
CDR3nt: TGTGCCAGCAGCTTTGAGACAGGGGTATACACCGGGGAGCTGTTTTTT

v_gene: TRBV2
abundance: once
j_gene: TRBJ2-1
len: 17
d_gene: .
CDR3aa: CASSVPPGGYSYNEQFF
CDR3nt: TGTGCCAGCAGTGTCCCCCCCGGGGGTTACTCCTACAATGAGCAGTTCTTC

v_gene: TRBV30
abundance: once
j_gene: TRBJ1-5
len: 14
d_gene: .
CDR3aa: CAWSVRYSNQPQHF
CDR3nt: TGTGCCTGGAGTGTACGGTATAGCAATCAGCCCCAGCATTTT

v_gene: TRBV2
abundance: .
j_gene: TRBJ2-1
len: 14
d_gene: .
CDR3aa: CASGIGFGANEQFF
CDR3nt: TGTGCCAGCGGTATTGGGTTTGGAGCCAATGAGCAGTTCTTC

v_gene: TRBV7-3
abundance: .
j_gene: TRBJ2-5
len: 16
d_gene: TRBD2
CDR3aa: CASSLLNGLAGETQYF
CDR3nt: TGTGCCAGCAGCCTTCTAAACGGACTAGCGGGGGAGACCCAGTACTTC

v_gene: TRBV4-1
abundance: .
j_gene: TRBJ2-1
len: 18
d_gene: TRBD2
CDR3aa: CASSQEKAGVVSYNEQFF
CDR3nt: TGCGCCAGCAGCCAAGAAAAAGCGGGAGTCGTCTCCTACAATGAGCAGTTCTTC

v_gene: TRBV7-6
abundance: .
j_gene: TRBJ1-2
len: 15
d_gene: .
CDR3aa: CASSLVAGVNYGYTF
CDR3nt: TGTGCCAGCAGCTTAGTTGCAGGGGTTAACTATGGCTACACCTTC

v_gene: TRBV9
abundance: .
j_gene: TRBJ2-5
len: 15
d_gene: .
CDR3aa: CASSVGPIWQETQYF
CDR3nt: TGTGCCAGCAGCGTAGGGCCGATATGGCAAGAGACCCAGTACTTC

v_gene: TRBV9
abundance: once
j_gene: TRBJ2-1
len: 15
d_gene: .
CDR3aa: CASSVAAAGNNEQFF
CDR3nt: TGTGCCAGCAGCGTAGCTGCGGCTGGAAACAATGAGCAGTTCTTC

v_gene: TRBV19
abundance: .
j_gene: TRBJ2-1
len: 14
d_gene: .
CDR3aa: CASSMGTAYNEQFF
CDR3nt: TGTGCCAGTAGTATGGGTACAGCCTACAATGAGCAGTTCTTC

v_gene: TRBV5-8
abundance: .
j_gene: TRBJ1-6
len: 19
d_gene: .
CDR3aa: CASSASLGENSPLHSPLHF
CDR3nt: TGTGCCAGCAGCGCATCGCTAGGTGAAAATTCACCCCTTCATTCACCCCTCCACTTT

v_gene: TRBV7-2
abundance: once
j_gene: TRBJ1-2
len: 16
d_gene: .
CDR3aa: CASSLAAGLPLGGYTF
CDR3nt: TGTGCCAGCAGCTTAGCCGCAGGGCTGCCTTTGGGGGGCTACACCTTC

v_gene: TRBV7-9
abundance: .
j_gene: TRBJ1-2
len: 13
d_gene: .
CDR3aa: CASSLAVSGVHTF
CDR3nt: TGTGCCAGCAGCTTAGCTGTATCGGGGGTTCACACCTTC

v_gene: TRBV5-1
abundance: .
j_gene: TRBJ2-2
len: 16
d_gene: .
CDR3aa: CASSARTVTNTGELFF
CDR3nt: TGCGCCAGCAGCGCAAGGACAGTTACGAACACCGGGGAGCTGTTTTTT

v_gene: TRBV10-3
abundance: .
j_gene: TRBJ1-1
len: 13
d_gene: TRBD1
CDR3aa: CAISESRQGLAFF
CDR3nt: TGTGCCATCAGTGAGTCCCGACAGGGTTTAGCTTTCTTT

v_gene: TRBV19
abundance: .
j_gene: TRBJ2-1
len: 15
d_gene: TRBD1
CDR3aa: CASSSGQGLYYEQFF
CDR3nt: TGTGCCAGTAGTTCCGGACAGGGTCTATACTATGAGCAGTTCTTC

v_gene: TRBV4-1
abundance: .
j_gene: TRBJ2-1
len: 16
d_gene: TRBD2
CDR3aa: CASSPALSGGDNEQFF
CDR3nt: TGCGCCAGCAGCCCAGCGCTTAGCGGGGGTGACAATGAGCAGTTCTTC

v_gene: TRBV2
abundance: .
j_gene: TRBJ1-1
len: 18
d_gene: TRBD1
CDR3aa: CASSPRGWDRENLLVAFF
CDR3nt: TGTGCCAGCAGTCCCCGGGGGTGGGACAGGGAGAACTTATTGGTAGCTTTCTTT

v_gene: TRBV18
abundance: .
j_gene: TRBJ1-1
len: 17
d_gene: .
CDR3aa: CASSPDEAGAVPTEAFF
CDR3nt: TGTGCCAGCTCACCAGATGAGGCAGGGGCCGTCCCCACTGAAGCTTTCTTT

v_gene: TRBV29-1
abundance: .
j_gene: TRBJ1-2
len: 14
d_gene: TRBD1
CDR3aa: CSATTGGINYGYTF
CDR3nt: TGCAGCGCTACGACAGGGGGGATTAACTATGGCTACACCTTC

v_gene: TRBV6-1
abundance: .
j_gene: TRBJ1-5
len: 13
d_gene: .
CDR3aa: CATREGGNQPQHF
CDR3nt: TGTGCCACTAGGGAGGGGGGCAATCAGCCCCAGCATTTT

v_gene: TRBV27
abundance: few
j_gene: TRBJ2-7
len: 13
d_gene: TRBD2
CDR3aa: CASGKRDGYEQYF
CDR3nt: TGTGCCAGCGGCAAGCGGGACGGCTACGAGCAGTACTTC

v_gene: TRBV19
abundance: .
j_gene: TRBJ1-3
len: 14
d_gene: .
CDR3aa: CASSIWGSGNTIYF
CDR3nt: TGTGCCAGTAGTATATGGGGCTCAGGAAACACCATATATTTT

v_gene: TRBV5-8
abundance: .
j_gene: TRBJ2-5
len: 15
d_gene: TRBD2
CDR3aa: CASSSPGRGQETQYF
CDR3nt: TGTGCCAGCAGCTCCCCTGGGAGGGGTCAAGAGACCCAGTACTTC

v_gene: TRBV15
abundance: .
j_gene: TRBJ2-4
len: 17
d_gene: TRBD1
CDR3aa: CATSRGQGNLAKNIQYF
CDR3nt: TGTGCCACCAGCAGAGGACAGGGCAATCTAGCCAAAAACATTCAGTACTTC

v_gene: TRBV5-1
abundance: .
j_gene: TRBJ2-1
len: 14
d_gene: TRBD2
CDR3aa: CASSLANLAGEQFF
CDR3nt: TGCGCCAGCAGCTTGGCCAATCTAGCGGGAGAGCAGTTCTTC

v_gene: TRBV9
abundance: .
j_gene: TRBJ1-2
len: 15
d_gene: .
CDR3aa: CASSDGGPFSHGYTF
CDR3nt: TGTGCCAGCAGCGATGGGGGCCCCTTCTCCCACGGCTACACCTTC

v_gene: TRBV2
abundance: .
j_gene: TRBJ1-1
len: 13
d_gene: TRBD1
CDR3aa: CASSSQGATEAFF
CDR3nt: TGTGCCAGCAGTTCTCAGGGGGCAACTGAAGCTTTCTTT

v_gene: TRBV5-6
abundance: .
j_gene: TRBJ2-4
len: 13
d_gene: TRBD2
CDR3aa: CASSLGTSGIGYF
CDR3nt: TGTGCCAGCAGCTTGGGGACTAGCGGGATAGGGTACTTC

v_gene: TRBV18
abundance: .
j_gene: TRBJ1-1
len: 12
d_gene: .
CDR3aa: CASSPRQCEAFF
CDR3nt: TGTGCCAGCTCACCACGGCAGTGCGAAGCTTTCTTT

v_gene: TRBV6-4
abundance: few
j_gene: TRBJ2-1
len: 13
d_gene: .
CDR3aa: CASSAGVGNEQFF
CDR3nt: TGTGCCAGCAGTGCAGGGGTAGGCAATGAGCAGTTCTTC

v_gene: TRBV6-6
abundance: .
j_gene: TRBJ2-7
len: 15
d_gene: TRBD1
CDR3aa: CASSYGQGRTYEQYF
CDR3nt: TGTGCCAGCAGTTACGGACAGGGAAGGACCTACGAGCAGTACTTC

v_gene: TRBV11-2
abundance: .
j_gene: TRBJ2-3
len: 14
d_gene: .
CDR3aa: CASSPGWSTDTQYF
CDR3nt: TGTGCCAGCAGCCCAGGGTGGAGCACAGATACGCAGTATTTT

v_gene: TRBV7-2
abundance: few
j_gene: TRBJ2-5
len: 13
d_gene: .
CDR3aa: CASSLDSQETQYF
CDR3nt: TGTGCCAGCAGCTTAGATAGCCAAGAGACCCAGTACTTC

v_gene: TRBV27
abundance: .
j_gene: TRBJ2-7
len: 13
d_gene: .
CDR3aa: CASSYGGSYEQYF
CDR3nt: TGTGCCAGCAGTTACGGGGGTTCCTACGAGCAGTACTTC

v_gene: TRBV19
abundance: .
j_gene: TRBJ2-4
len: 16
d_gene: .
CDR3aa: CASSIQKGGAKNIQYF
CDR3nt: TGTGCCAGTAGTATACAGAAGGGGGGGGCCAAAAACATTCAGTACTTC

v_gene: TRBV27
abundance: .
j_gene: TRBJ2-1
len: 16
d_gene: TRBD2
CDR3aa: CASYTGGLAANNEQFF
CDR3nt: TGTGCCAGCTACACCGGCGGACTAGCGGCCAACAATGAGCAGTTCTTC

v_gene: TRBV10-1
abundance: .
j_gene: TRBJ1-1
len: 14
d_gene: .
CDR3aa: CASSEGGFSTEAFF
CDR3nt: TGCGCCAGCTCCGAGGGCGGGTTCAGCACTGAAGCTTTCTTT

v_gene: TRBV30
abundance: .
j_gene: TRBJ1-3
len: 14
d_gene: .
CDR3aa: CAWRPRGGKNTIYF
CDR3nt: TGTGCCTGGAGACCAAGGGGAGGGAAAAACACCATATATTTT

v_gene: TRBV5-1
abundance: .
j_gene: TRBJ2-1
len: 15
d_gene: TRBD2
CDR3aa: CASSLVEREGLEQFF
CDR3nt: TGCGCCAGCAGCTTGGTCGAGCGGGAGGGCCTTGAGCAGTTCTTC